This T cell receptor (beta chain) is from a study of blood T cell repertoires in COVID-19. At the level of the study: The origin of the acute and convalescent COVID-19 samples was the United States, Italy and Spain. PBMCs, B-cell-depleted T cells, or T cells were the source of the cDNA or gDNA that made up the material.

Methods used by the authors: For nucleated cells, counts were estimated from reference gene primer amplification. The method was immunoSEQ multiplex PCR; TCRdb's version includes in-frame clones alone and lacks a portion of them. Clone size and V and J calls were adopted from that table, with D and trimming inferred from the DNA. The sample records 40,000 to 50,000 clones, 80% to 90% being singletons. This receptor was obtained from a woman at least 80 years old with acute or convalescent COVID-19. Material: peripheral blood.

The CDR3 here is CASSGTGGKYEQYF. CDR3 nucleotides: TGTGCCAGCAGCGGGACAGGGGGCAAGTACGAGCAGTACTTC. This rearrangement joins TRBV6-2 or TRBV6-3 to TRBJ2-7; 12 nucleotides line up with TRBD1. The CDR3 extends over 14 amino acids. Germline CDR1 MNHEY, CDR2 SVGEGT. Losses at the gene ends were 6 bases for V and 4 bases for J; bases not matched to a gene: 4.